Each of the 6 T cell receptor beta chains below was sequenced from the same sample in a study of Ad26.COV2.S vaccination and SARS-CoV-2 variants. Documented treatment: some 19 received Ad26.COV2.S at low or high dose, single or two shots; several received placebo; per-sample allocation not given. On day 63 after the first injection, vaccine and placebo recipients gave samples. Using immunoSEQ multiplex PCR, the repertoire was profiled, and TCRdb retains in-frame clones only, with some absent. Of roughly 680,000 clones in the sample, 89% were seen once. Sequences were derived from peripheral blood, sampled in a trial of Ad26.COV2.S vaccine versus placebo. The receptors were sampled from a person aged 18-65 years who received the Ad26.COV2.S COVID-19 vaccine or a placebo.

V is TRBV6-5 and J is TRBJ2-2; the D is unclear. Deletions cut 7 bases from V and 5 bases from J, with 11 bases between. Germline values: CDR1 MNHEY, CDR2 SVGAGI. The CDR3 sequence is 13 residues long. CDR3 loop: CASNGLVTGELFF. CDR3 in DNA: TGTGCCAGCAATGGTCTAGTGACCGGGGAGCTGTTTTTT.

CDR3 protein: CASAITGDSSYEQYF. DNA for the CDR3: TGTGCCAGTGCTATCACAGGGGACAGCTCCTACGAGCAGTACTTC. The gene calls are TRBV19 and TRBJ2-7, with 7 bases that match TRBD1. J lost 0 bases, V lost 8 bases, and 10 bases had no gene match. The germline V gene has CDR1 LNHDA and CDR2 SQIVND (reference sequence). There are 15 residues in the CDR3.

This clone has a handful of counts. J is TRBJ2-2 and V is TRBV6-5, with D maybe TRBD1 (6 bases). Trimming cost V 6 bases and J 2 bases, with 13 bases left between them. The CDR3 extends over 15 amino acids. The germline CDR1 and CDR2 sequences are MNHEY and SVGAGI. CDR3 DNA: TGTGCCAGCAGAAGGGCAGGGGCTAACACCGGGGAGCTGTTTTTT. Protein: CASRRAGANTGELFF.

This sequence joins TRBV18 and TRBJ2-1; TRBD1 matches 9 bases. CDR3 size: 18 residues. CDR1 and CDR2 from the germline V gene are KGHSH and LQKENI. Trimming took 4 bases from V and 0 from J; bases not matched to a gene: 10. CDR3 DNA: TGTGCCAGCTCACTTCGGGACAGGGTAAGTTGCTCCTACAATGAGCAGTTCTTC. Its translation: CASSLRDRVSCSYNEQFF.

This clone has only one observation. The rearrangement uses TRBV10-3 and TRBJ2-1; 13 nucleotides match TRBD2. J gave up 10 bases and V 4 bases, and 7 bases lay outside the gene matches. CDR3 length: 15 amino acids. Germline values: CDR1 ENHRY, CDR2 SYGVKD. DNA of the CDR3: TGTGCCATCAGTGGGGGACTAGCGGGGTCAGGGGAGCAGTTCTTC. Protein: CAISGGLAGSGEQFF.

V gene TRBV5-1 combines with J gene TRBJ2-3, with 7 bases identical to TRBD2. Trimming removed 3 bases from V and 4 bases from J; junction bases left unmatched: 8. This CDR3 is 15 amino acids long. Germline assignment: CDR1 SGHRS and CDR2 YFSETQ. The CDR3 loop is CASSSSGARADTQYF. CDR3 in DNA: TGCGCCAGCAGCTCAAGCGGGGCACGCGCAGATACGCAGTATTTT.